This T cell receptor beta chain is drawn from a study of identical twins. Notes on the study in general: Zero-insertion analyses were open to partial confounding by invariant MAIT and iNKT cells. Fewer insertions were carried by abundant cord blood beta clonotypes, but none was seen in memory repertoires.

TCRdb used MiXCR to reprocess the 5' RACE reads, holding one entry per CDR3 protein. The sample has 250,000 or so distinct CDR3 sequences; around 6.6% are singletons. A remark on this clonotype: What it binds is unknown. Compared with germline, one end of the junction differs, possibly owing to a read error.

The sample was also linked to a second study, of yellow fever vaccine responses in identical twins. As that study records: Reportedly, twins' vaccine T cell responses looked partly convergent and partly personalized.

The sequence derives from a woman between 18 and 30 years old in good health. The sample consisted of memory (CD45RO+) T cells sorted from blood.

In DNA, the CDR3 is TGTGCCACCAGTGAGTCTGTGGGCTCAGATACGCAGTATTTT. It translates to CATSESVGSDTQYF. V usage is TRBV10-3 and J usage is TRBJ2-3, with D unresolved. Germline V gene data show CDR1 as ENHRY and CDR2 as SYGVKD. The CDR3 runs 14 residues.